This TCR beta chain derives from a study of cytomegalovirus exposure and HLA in healthy donors (dated by TCRdb to 2016 to 2017). Background on the whole study: According to an earlier analysis of a few hundred of the donors, 150 million to 200 million T cells yielded 95 million to 140 million unique TCR beta sequences and about 300 Gb of sequence data. About 310 gigabases of sequencing data and roughly 90 million unique TCR sequences were included in an early release covering roughly 600 HLA-typed donors. Among the roughly 370 genotyped donors, around 81% belonged to the genetic ancestry cluster associated with self-reported Caucasian donors. The study aimed to test whether signatures of past pathogen exposure could be identified by cataloging public T cell receptors. The study used immunosequencing to profile the T cell repertoires of 600 to 850 subjects and linked those repertoires to cytomegalovirus serostatus. Along with the approximately 700-subject first cohort, a separate validation cohort of 120 different subjects was used. To predict cytomegalovirus infection status, the study brought together high-throughput TCR immunosequencing, statistical association of individual TCRs with disease status, and machine learning. A later analysis re-examined previously published TCR beta repertoires from roughly 720 donors and added high-resolution HLA genotyping to investigate patterns of TCR occurrence. In the later analysis, no new phenotypic data were used to find candidate immune exposures; instead, reliance was placed on TCR beta sequences and their occurrence across donors. An earlier analysis of approximately 500 of the donors applied high-throughput TCR beta sequencing to assess whether each TCR beta V gene segment acted as functional or pseudogenic. Donor age, sex, ethnicity and CMV serostatus were compiled alongside the repertoire data. A later genetic analysis took genome-wide SNP genotypes for about 65% of the 666 donors and used that subset as a discovery cohort. Every repertoire in the discovery cohort had been generated on one and the same sequencing platform. Class I and class II HLA loci were covered by the typing at four-digit resolution. The number of donors typed differed by locus, with roughly 620-630 for A, B, C, DRB1 and DQB1, roughly 520 for DQA1, over 600 for DPA1, and over 400 for DPB1. Several DR-DQ haplotypes were treated as single units for association and clustering because of strong linkage in the cohort. Among around 400 genotyped donors of the cohort, an average of approximately 200,000 unique TCR beta nucleotide sequences was sequenced per donor, of which about 18% were non-productive. Overall results and qualifications from the work: In a later analysis, several top co-occurrence clusters were reported to appear linked to parvovirus B19, influenza, CMV and Epstein-Barr virus. Because HLA typing was unavailable for some donors at each locus, only the typed subset was used in association tests. A further reported finding was that TCR beta sequences accurately predicted the HLA-A and HLA-B alleles for most subjects in the first cohort. Specific HLA alleles were associated with about 17,000 TCR beta sequences at a false discovery rate of 0.05 in a later analysis. The classifier was reported to diagnose cytomegalovirus status with high specificity and sensitivity in both the original and validation cohorts. In an earlier analysis of about 540 of the donors, most TCR beta V segments were observed in productive rearrangements about 87% or about 30% of the time, broadly matching IMGT annotations. According to a later genetic analysis, donors in an Asian-associated ancestry cluster had fewer N-insertions in productive TCRs than the approximately 650-donor mean. According to a later analysis, most CMV-associated TCR beta chains appeared to be HLA-restricted, and the HLA associations seemed to be driven largely by CMV exposure. A cluster of highly shared sequence variants was judged likely to be a technical artifact of the sequencing pipeline. While some public TCRs were present in many individuals, most TCR sequences turned up only very rarely across donors. The study gave a list of about 160 TCR beta chains associated with cytomegalovirus. V-gene and J-gene trimming of TCR beta chains was associated with a missense DCLRE1C variant in a later genetic analysis, and the association was replicated in an independent cohort. For the cohort, immune exposure information was limited to CMV serostatus. It was suggested by the authors that the approach could potentially be generalized to other disease states and immunological phenotypes. Because counts were too low, seventeen rarely observed V segments, including chromosome 9 orphons, were excluded from the earlier analysis of roughly 580 of the donors. According to a later analysis, TCR association rates differed among HLA loci, with DRB1 alleles showing the most associated TCRs and HLA-C alleles showing the fewest. Some IMGT-functional V segments, including TRBV6-2 and TRBV6-3, could not be told apart with the 87-base-pair reads, so those segments were excluded. Linkage disequilibrium might explain the correlated functional status among segregating V segments, but an unknown experimental factor could not be ruled out. In a later analysis, HLA-associated TCR beta chains showed more clonal expansion and lower generation probabilities than non-associated chains that were equally common. When HLA alleles, especially DR and DQ, strongly co-occurred, TCR associations were difficult to assign to individual alleles. The presence/absence analyses assumed that sequencing depth was roughly uniform across donors, and that assumption may not be true. Three of the identified cytomegalovirus-associated TCR beta chains were confirmed in vitro to be specific for cytomegalovirus antigens. The cohort was sequenced for TCR beta chains only, and without alpha or paired-chain data the features that could be detected were limited.

The protocol used for the library was the immunoSEQ multiplex PCR assay. The multiplex PCR relied on a mix of 60 forward primers for TCR Vbeta segments and 13 reverse primers for TCR Jbeta segments. The CDR3 region of rearranged TCR beta genes was amplified from genomic DNA with a multiplex PCR assay. On the Illumina HiSeq System, the amplified TCR beta libraries were sequenced as 87-base-pair reads. Concerning the study's data processing: A later analysis tallied 75 million to 85 million unique TCR beta chains across the approximately 670 repertoires, and some 10 million of those chains were shared by two or more donors. A nearest-neighbor algorithm error-corrected the raw reads and collapsed the reads into unique sequences, merging closely related sequences to remove PCR and sequencing errors. V, D and J gene segments were assigned by aligning CDR3 sequences to IMGT reference sequences. For a sequence to be retained, at least a six-nucleotide match to both a V gene segment and a J gene segment was required. Rearrangements were classified as productive when the CDR3 lacked stop codons and remained in frame with V and J, and all other rearrangements were classified as non-productive. Following IMGT convention, CDR3 was defined as the stretch from the second conserved V-encoded cysteine to the conserved J-encoded phenylalanine. The earlier analysis of a few hundred of the donors excluded any sequence lacking an unambiguous match to a single V gene segment. An earlier analysis of several hundred of the donors called V segments functional above 56.7% productive rearrangements and segregating when the between-donor standard deviation exceeded 5%. A statistical classification framework was built for diagnosing cytomegalovirus status from the catalog of TCR beta chain sequences. In a later analysis, TCR nucleotide sequences were compared against IMGT/GENE-DB human TR gene sequences so that V and J genes could be assigned. In a later analysis, CDR3 sequences and most-parsimonious VDJ recombination scenarios were assigned using the TCRdist pipeline. In a later analysis, each TCR beta chain was defined by its CDR3 amino acid sequence together with its V-gene family, and reads lacking a unique V-gene family were excluded. In a later analysis, several hundred highly shared, low-generation-probability nucleotide sequences were removed to address suspected cross-contamination and a sequencing artifact. In a later analysis, a clonal expansion index was calculated for each public chain from normalized within-repertoire ranks of inferred template counts. In a later analysis, generation probabilities were computed with a VDJ recombination model fitted to out-of-frame rearrangements, and the resulting probabilities were checked against IGoR. In a later analysis, TCR-TCR, TCR-HLA and TCR-CMV co-occurrence was scored with hypergeometric tests, and a repertoire-size bias correction was applied to TCR pairs. In a later analysis, false discovery rates were estimated by permuting HLA or CMV assignments 20 times. In a later analysis, co-occurring TCRs were grouped using DBSCAN, with TCRdist sequence similarity added in when clustering inside HLA-allele-positive subsets. Co-occurrence clustering excluded repertoires with fewer than 30,000 or more than 120,000 public chains, plus five with anomalous nucleotide sharing. TCRdb obtained this table from immuneACCESS and retained in-frame rearrangements with V and J assigned. These tables miss some clones; where compared with another copy, unresolved V genes account for less than half of the shortfall, and the remainder is unexplained. The V and J calls and clone size are taken from that table; D and trimming were inferred from the DNA. The sample table lists around 200,000 clones, around four fifths of them with a count of one. Of the sample, about 3.1% is held by the ten largest clones.

The table lists this clone with a few counts. Its target antigen remains unknown. A read error may account for a junction end that differs from germline. The germline V gene encodes CDR1 ENHRY and CDR2 SYGVKD. The CDR3 goes from the cysteine to the phenylalanine over 14 residues. Here the CDR3 DNA is all that survives: 42 bases in frame from base 1. The cohort was made up of several hundred healthy bone marrow donors. At the time of sampling, every cohort member was nominally healthy, though immune exposures that went unrecorded were likely present. The donor was CMV seronegative and belonged to the group of 352 seronegative cohort members. A peripheral blood sample was collected from each donor, and TCR beta sequencing was performed on peripheral blood mononuclear cells. The Qiagen DNeasy Blood Extraction Kit was used to extract genomic DNA from the blood cell samples.

Sequenced: PBMCs. The chain is encoded by TRBV10-3 joined to TRBJ2-1, with 8 middle bases fitting TRBD2. This clonotype originated in a female donor in good health and CMV-seronegative. The nucleotides are TGTGCCATCGGTGAGAGCGGGGGTCACAATGAGCAGTTCTTC. It is translated as CAIGESGGHNEQFF.